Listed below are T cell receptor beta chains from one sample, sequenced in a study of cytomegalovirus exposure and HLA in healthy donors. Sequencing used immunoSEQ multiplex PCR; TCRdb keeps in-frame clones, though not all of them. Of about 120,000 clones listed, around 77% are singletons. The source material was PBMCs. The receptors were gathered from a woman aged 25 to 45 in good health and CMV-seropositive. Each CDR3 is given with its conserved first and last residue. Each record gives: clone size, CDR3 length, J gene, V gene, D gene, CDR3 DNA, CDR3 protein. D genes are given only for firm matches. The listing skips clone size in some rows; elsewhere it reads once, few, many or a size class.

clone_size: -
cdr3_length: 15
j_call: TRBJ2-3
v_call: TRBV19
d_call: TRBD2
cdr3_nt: TGTGCCAGTAGTATAGTGGGAGGGCCGGGTAGTACGCAGTATTTT
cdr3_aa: CASSIVGGPGSTQYF

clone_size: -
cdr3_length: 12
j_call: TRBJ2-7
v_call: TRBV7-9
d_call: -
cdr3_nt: TGTGCCAGCAGCTCAGGTGTCTACGGGCAGTACTTC
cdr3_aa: CASSSGVYGQYF

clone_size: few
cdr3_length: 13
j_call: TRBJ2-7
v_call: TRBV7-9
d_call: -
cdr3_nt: TGTGCCAGCAGCTTAACAGTGGACTACGAGCAGTACTTC
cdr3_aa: CASSLTVDYEQYF

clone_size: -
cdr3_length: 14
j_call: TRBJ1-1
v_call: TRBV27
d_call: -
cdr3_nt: TGTGCCAGCAGTGCCGGGTCTCCGAACACTGAAGCTTTCTTT
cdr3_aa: CASSAGSPNTEAFF

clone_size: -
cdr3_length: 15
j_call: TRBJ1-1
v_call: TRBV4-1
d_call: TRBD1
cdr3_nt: TGCGCCAGCAGCCAAGGTGACAGGGTGGGCACTGAAGCTTTCTTT
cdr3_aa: CASSQGDRVGTEAFF

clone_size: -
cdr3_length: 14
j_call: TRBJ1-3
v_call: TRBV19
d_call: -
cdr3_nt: TGTGCCAGTAGTATTACAGGGTCAGGAAACACCATATATTTT
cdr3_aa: CASSITGSGNTIYF

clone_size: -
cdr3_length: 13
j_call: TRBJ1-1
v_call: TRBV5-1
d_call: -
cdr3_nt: TGCGCCAGCAGACAGGGATGGGCCACTGAAGCTTTCTTT
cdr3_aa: CASRQGWATEAFF

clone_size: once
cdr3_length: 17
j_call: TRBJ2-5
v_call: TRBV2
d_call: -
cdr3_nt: TGTGCCAGCAGTTTAGTGTCGTTGCCCCCGTCCGAAGAGACCCAGTACTTC
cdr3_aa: CASSLVSLPPSEETQYF

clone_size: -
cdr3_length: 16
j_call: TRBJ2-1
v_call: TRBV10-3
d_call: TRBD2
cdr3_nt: TGTGCCATCAGTGTCCAGGGAGCGGGAGGTAGCAATGAGCAGTTCTTC
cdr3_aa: CAISVQGAGGSNEQFF

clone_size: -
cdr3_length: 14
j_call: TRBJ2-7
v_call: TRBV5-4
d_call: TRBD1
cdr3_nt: TGTGCCAGCAGCTTGGGGGACAGACCCTACGAGCAGTACTTC
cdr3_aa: CASSLGDRPYEQYF

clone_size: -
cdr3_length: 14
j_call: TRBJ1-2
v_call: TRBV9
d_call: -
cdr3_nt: TGTGCCAGCAGCGTAGGCCTCGGAGGCTATGGCTACACCTTC
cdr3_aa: CASSVGLGGYGYTF

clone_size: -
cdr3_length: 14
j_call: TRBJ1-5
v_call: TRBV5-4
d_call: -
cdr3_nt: TGTGCCAGCAGCTTAGGGGGGGGGCTACAGCCCCAGCATTTT
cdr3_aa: CASSLGGGLQPQHF

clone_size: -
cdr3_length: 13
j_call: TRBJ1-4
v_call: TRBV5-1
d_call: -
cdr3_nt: TGCGCCAGCAGCTTGGCTCTGGAGGAAAAACTGTTTTTT
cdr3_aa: CASSLALEEKLFF

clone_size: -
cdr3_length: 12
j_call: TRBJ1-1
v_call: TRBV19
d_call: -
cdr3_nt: TGTGCCAGTAGCCACAGGGTATCCGAAGCTTTCTTT
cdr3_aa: CASSHRVSEAFF

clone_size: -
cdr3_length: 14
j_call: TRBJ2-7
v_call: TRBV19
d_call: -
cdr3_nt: TGTGCCAGTAATAGCGGATTGAGCTCCTACGAGCAGTACTTC
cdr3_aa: CASNSGLSSYEQYF

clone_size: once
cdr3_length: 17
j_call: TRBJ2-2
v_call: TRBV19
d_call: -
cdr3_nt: TGTGCCAGTAGTATTTCCGGTTGGCGGGAGAACACCGGGGAGCTGTTTTTT
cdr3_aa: CASSISGWRENTGELFF

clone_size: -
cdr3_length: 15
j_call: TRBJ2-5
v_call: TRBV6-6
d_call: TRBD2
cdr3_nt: TGTGCCAGCAGTTCCACGACTAGCGGGGGCTATGAGCAGTACTTC
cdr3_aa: CASSSTTSGGYEQYF

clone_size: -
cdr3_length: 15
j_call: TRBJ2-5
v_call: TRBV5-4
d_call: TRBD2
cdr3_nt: TGTGCCAGCAGCTTGGCGGGAGGGCCGCGGGAGACCCAGTACTTC
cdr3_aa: CASSLAGGPRETQYF

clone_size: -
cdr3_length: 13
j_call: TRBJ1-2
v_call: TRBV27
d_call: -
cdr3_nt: TGTGCCAGATTCACTGAGACTAACTATGGCTACACCTTC
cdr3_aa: CARFTETNYGYTF

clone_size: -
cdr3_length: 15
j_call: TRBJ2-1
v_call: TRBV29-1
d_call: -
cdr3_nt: TGCAGCGTTGAAGACAGGAAGAGCTCCTACAATGAGCAGTTCTTC
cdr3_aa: CSVEDRKSSYNEQFF

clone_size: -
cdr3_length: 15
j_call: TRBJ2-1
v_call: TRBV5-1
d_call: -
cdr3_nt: TGCGCCAGCAGCTTGGTACCAGGTTCCTACAATGAGCAGTTCTTC
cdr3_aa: CASSLVPGSYNEQFF

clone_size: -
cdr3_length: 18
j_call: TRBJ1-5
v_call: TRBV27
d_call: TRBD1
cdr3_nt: TGTGCCAGCAGTTCGACCCCAGGACAGGGAGGTAACGTGCAGCCCCAGCATTTT
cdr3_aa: CASSSTPGQGGNVQPQHF

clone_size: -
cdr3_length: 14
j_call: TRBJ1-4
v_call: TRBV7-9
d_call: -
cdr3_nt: TGTGCCAGCAGCCCACCGGCTCTCGGGGAAAAACTGTTTTTT
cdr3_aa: CASSPPALGEKLFF

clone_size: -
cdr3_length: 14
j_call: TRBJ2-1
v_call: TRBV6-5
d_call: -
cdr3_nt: TGTGCCAGCAGTTTACAGGTTGGGGCCAATGAGCAGTTCTTC
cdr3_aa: CASSLQVGANEQFF

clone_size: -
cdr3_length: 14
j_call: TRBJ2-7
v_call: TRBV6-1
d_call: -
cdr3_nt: TGTGCCAGCAGGAGGGGGAACCAAGTCTCCGAGCAGTACTTC
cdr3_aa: CASRRGNQVSEQYF

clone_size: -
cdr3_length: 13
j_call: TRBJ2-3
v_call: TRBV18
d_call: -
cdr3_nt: TGTGCCAGCTCACCCCCTAGCACAGATACGCAGTATTTT
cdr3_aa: CASSPPSTDTQYF

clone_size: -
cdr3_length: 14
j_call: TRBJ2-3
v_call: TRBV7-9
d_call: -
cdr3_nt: TGTGCCAGCAGCTACGAGACAGGCACAGATACGCAGTATTTT
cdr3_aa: CASSYETGTDTQYF

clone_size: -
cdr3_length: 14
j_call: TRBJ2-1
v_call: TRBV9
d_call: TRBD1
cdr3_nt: TGTGCCAGCAGCCCTCGGACAGGGTTCTTTAAGCAGTTCTTC
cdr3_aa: CASSPRTGFFKQFF

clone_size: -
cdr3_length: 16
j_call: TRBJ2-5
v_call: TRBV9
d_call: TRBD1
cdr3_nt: TGTGCCAGCAGCGAATGGACAGGGGGCTTGGGGGAGACCCAGTACTTC
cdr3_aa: CASSEWTGGLGETQYF

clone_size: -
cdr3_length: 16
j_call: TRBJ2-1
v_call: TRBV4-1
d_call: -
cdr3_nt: TGCGCCAGCAGCCAAGTTGGAGAGGGTATCTCCAATGAGCAGTTCTTC
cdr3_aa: CASSQVGEGISNEQFF

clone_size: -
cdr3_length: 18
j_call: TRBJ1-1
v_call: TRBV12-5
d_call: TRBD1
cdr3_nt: TGTGCTAGTGGTTTACAAGGGACAGGGCACCACCCCATCACTGAAGCTTTCTTT
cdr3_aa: CASGLQGTGHHPITEAFF

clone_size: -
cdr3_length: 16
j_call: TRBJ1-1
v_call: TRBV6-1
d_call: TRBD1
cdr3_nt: TGTGCCAGCAGTGCGCTTACCAGGGGGTCGGGGACTGAAGCTTTCTTT
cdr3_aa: CASSALTRGSGTEAFF

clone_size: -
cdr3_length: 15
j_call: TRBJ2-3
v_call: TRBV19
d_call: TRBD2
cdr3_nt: TGTGCCAGTAGTATAATGGCGGGAGGAACAGATACGCAGTATTTT
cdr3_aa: CASSIMAGGTDTQYF

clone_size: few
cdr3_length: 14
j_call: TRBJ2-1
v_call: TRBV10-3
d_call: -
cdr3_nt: TGTGCCATCAGTGATGGCCGGGATCTCAATGAGCAGTTCTTC
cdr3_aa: CAISDGRDLNEQFF

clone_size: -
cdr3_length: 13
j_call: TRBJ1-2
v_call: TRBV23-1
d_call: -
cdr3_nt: TGCGCCAGCAGTCAACGGGGGGCGGATGGCTACACCTTC
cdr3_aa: CASSQRGADGYTF

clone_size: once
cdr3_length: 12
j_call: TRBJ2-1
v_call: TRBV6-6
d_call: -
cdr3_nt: TGTGCCAGCAGTTACGAGTACAATGAGCAGTTCTTC
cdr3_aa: CASSYEYNEQFF

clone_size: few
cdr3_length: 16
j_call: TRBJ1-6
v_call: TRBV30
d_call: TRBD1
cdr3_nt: TGTGCCTGGAGACACCGGGACAGCGGCGGGGATTCACCCCTCCACTTT
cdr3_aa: CAWRHRDSGGDSPLHF

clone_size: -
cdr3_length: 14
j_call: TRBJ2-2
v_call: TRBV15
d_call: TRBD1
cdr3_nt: TGTGCCACCAGCCCGGACAGGGGGGCCGGGGAGCTGTTTTTT
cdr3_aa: CATSPDRGAGELFF

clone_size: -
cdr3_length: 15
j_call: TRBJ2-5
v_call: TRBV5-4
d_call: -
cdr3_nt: TGTGCCAGCAGCTTTGCGCTAGCGCAGCAAGAGACCCAGTACTTC
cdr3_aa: CASSFALAQQETQYF

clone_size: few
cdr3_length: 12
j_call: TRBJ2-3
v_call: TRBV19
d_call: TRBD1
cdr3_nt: TGTGCCACAACCGGGACAGGGACTTTGCAGTATTTT
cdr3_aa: CATTGTGTLQYF

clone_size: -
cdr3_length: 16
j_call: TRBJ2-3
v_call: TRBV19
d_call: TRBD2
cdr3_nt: TGTGCCAGTAGTATAGGGACTAGCGGTTCCACAGATACGCAGTATTTT
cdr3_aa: CASSIGTSGSTDTQYF

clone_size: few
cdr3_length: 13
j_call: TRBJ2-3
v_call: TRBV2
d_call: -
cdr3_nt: TGTGCCAGCAGTGTGGAGCGGGCAGATACGCAGTATTTT
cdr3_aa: CASSVERADTQYF

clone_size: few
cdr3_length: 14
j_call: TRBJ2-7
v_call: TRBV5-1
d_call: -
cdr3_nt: TGCGCCAGCAGCCCAGACATCGTTTACTACGAGCAGTACTTC
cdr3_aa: CASSPDIVYYEQYF

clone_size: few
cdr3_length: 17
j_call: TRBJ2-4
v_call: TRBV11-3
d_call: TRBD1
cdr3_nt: TGTGCCAGCAGCTCCCGTGGGACAGGGGTATCCAAAAACATTCAGTACTTC
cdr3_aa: CASSSRGTGVSKNIQYF

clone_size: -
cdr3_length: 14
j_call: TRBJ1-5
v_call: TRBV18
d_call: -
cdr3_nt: TGTGCCAGCTCACCGGGATCGGGAGACCAGCCCCAGCATTTT
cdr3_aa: CASSPGSGDQPQHF

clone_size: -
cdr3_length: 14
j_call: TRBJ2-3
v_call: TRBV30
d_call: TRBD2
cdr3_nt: TGTGCCTGGAGATGGCGGGGGGGCACAGATACGCAGTATTTT
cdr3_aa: CAWRWRGGTDTQYF

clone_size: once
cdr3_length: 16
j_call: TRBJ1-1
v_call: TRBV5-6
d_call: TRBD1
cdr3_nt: TGTGTCAGCAGCGACAAACAGGGGCTACGGAACACTGAAGCTTTCTTT
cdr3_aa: CVSSDKQGLRNTEAFF

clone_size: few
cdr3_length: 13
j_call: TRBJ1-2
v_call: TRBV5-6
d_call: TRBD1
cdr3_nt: TGTGCCAGCAGCCTGGGACAGGGGGAAGTGGACACCTTC
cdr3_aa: CASSLGQGEVDTF

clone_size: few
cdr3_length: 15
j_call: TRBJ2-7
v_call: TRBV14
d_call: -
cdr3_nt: TGTGCCAGCAGCCCGTTGGGGGGGCGCGACTACGAGCAGTACTTC
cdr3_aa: CASSPLGGRDYEQYF

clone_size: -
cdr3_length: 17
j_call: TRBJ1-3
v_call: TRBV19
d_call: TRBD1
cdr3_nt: TGTGCCAGTAGTAAAACCGGGACAGGGGCCTCTGGAAACACCATATATTTT
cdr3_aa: CASSKTGTGASGNTIYF

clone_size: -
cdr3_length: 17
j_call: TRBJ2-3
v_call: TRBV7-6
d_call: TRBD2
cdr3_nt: TGTGCCAGCAGCTTAGATACAGCGGGGGGGTTCACAGATACGCAGTATTTT
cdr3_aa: CASSLDTAGGFTDTQYF

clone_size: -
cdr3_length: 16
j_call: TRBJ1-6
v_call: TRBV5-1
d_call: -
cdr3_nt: TGCGCCAGCAGCTTGGGTGGGGACATGGGAAATTCACCCCTCCACTTT
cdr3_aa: CASSLGGDMGNSPLHF

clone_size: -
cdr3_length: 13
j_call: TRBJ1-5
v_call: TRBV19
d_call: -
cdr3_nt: TGTGCCAGTAGGGCGCGGGGGAATCAGCCCCAGCATTTT
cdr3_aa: CASRARGNQPQHF

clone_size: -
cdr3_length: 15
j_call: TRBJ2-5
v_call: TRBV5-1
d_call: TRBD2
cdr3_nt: TGCGCCAGCAGCTTGGAACTAGCGGGAGGACAGACCCAGTACTTC
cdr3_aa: CASSLELAGGQTQYF

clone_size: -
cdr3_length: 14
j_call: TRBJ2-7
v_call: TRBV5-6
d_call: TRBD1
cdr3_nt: TGTGCCAGCAGCGGCCCCGGGACAGGGGCCGAGCAGTACTTC
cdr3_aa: CASSGPGTGAEQYF

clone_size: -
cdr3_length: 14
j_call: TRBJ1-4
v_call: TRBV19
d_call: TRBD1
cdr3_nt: TGTGCCAGTAGTCGCGGACAGGGCGGTGAAAAACTGTTTTTT
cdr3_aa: CASSRGQGGEKLFF

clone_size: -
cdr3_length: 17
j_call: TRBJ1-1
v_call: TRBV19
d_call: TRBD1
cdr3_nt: TGTGCCAGTAGTCCCTACGCCGGGACAGGGGGCAGGACTGAAGCTTTCTTT
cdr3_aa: CASSPYAGTGGRTEAFF

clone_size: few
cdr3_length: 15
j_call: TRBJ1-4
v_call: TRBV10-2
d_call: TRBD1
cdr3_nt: TGCGCCAGCAGTGAGTCTCGGACAGGGGGCGAGAAACTGTTTTTT
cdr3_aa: CASSESRTGGEKLFF

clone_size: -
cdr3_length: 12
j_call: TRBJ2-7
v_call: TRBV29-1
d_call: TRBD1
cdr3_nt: TGCAGCGCGACAGGGGTTTCCTACGAGCAGTACTTC
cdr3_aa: CSATGVSYEQYF

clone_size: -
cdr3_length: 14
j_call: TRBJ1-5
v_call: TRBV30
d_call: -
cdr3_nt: TGTGCCTGGAGTGGAACAGCTAGCAATCAGCCCCAGCATTTT
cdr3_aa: CAWSGTASNQPQHF